The 21 T cell receptor beta chains listed next were all sequenced from one sample in a study of T cell responses to AZD1222 COVID-19 vaccine. TCRdb keeps only in-frame clones here, not all; method: immunoSEQ multiplex PCR. The sample lists 150,000 to 200,000 clones, over 80% occurring once. The input for sequencing was peripheral blood, taken on day 0 of AZD1222 vaccination. Receptors originate from an adult in good health.

The chain employs TRBV27 and TRBJ1-5; D not resolved. The CDR3 has 13 residues. V lost 3 bases to trimming and J lost 3 bases, with 6 bases between them. Per germline, CDR1 MNHEY and CDR2 SMNVEV (reference sequence). The DNA for the CDR3 is TGTGCCAGCAGTTTCCGGGACAATCAGCCCCAGCATTTT. Amino acid sequence: CASSFRDNQPQHF.

The J gene is TRBJ1-2, the V gene TRBV11-2, with TRBD1 matching 7 bases. Germline CDR1 and CDR2: SGHAT and FQNNGV. V gave up 0 bases and J gave up 0 bases; unmatched junction bases: 1. The CDR3 has 15 residues. The chain's CDR3 is CASSLETGSNYGYTF. The CDR3 nucleotides read TGTGCCAGCAGCTTAGAGACAGGGTCTAACTATGGCTACACCTTC.

This clone occurred once. This chain joins TRBV7-9 and TRBJ1-5; 7 positions agree with TRBD1. Germline assignment: CDR1 SEHNR and CDR2 FQNEAQ (reference sequence). The CDR3 is made up of 15 amino acids. Unmatched junction bases numbered 4, after V lost 5 bases and J lost 0 bases. In DNA form, the CDR3 reads TGTGCCAGCAGCGCGGGACAGTATAGCAATCAGCCCCAGCATTTT. This encodes CASSAGQYSNQPQHF.

The rearrangement joins TRBV27 to TRBJ1-6; D is ambiguous. The CDR3 is 14 residues long. Per the germline V gene, CDR1 is MNHEY and CDR2 is SMNVEV (reference sequence). V was cut by 4 bases and J by 4 bases, with 8 bases left in between. The CDR3 is CASSSRDYNSPLHF. CDR3 nucleotides: TGTGCCAGCAGTTCCCGTGATTATAATTCACCCCTCCACTTT.

This chain joins TRBV19 and TRBJ1-5; no definite D call. V lost 2 bases, J lost 0 bases, and 8 bases lay in between. CDR3 length equals 15 residues. Germline lookup yields CDR1 LNHDA and CDR2 SQIVND (reference sequence). The CDR3 loop is CASSIWSASNQPQHF. The CDR3 bases are TGTGCCAGTAGTATATGGTCGGCTAGCAATCAGCCCCAGCATTTT.

The chain employs TRBV7-9 and TRBJ2-2; D is perhaps TRBD1 or TRBD2 (5 bases each). In germline, CDR1 is SEHNR, CDR2 FQNEAQ (reference sequence). V lost 2 bases and J 5 bases, leaving 9 bases between the germline ends. The CDR3 is 14 residues long. CDR3 in amino acids: CASSLIGGTGELFF. Written as DNA, the CDR3 is TGTGCCAGCAGCTTAATTGGGGGAACCGGGGAGCTGTTTTTT.

As to this clone: This sample includes further DNA sequences coding for the same CDR3. This chain links TRBV12-3 or TRBV12-4 with TRBJ2-7; possibly TRBD2 for D (5 bases). Trimming stripped 3 bases from V and 6 bases from J, with 12 bases between. The CDR3 has 13 residues. DNA for the CDR3: TGTGCCAGCAGTTTCCTTCTAGGAGGCGAGCAGTACTTC. It codes for CASSFLLGGEQYF.

The chain carries TRBV30 and TRBJ1-2, with D possibly TRBD1 on 6 matching bases. The germline V gene has CDR1 GTSNPN and CDR2 SVGIG (reference sequence). This CDR3 is built from 14 residues. Trimming took 0 bases from V and 4 from J, leaving 12 bases between them. This CDR3 is CAWSVGGYGYGYTF. As DNA, the CDR3 is TGTGCCTGGAGTGTAGGGGGGTATGGCTATGGCTACACCTTC.

The chain carries TRBV5-1 and TRBJ2-2; no clear D. CDR3 length: 11 residues. The V end was cut by 1 base, the J end by 7 bases, with 2 bases between. Looked up from germline, CDR1 is SGHRS and CDR2 is YFSETQ. For the CDR3, the DNA is TGCGCCAGCAGCTTGAGCGGGGAGCTGTTTTTT. Residues: CASSLSGELFF.

The chain combines TRBV5-1 with TRBJ2-7; D possibly corresponds to TRBD1 (6 bases). Germline V gene sequence: CDR1 SGHRS, CDR2 YFSETQ. The CDR3 length is 15 residues. With 5 bases removed from V and 4 bases from J, the gap between germline ends came to 19 bases. CDR3: CASRQGTYVIYEQYF. In DNA form, the CDR3 reads TGCGCCAGCAGGCAGGGGACATATGTGATTTACGAGCAGTACTTC.

This chain links TRBV5-4 with TRBJ2-7, with 8 bases identical to TRBD1. This CDR3 has 15 amino acids. Unmatched junction bases numbered 13, after V lost 4 bases and J lost 7 bases. Germline loops: CDR1 SGHNT, CDR2 YYREEE (reference sequence). CDR3 nucleotides: TGTGCCAGCAGCAAGGTGGGACAGGCAGTTTCTGAGCAGTACTTC. Its translation: CASSKVGQAVSEQYF. Together with reference TRBV5-4 and TRBJ2-7, the CDR3 gives the full variable domain: ETGVTQSPTHLIKTRGQQVTLRCSSQSGHNTVSWYQQALGQGPQFIFQYYREEENGRGNFPPRFSGLQFPNYSSELNVNALELDDSALYLCASSKVGQAVSEQYFGPGTRLTVT.

In this sample, this clone turned up once. This chain connects TRBV5-1 to TRBJ1-4; D is unclear. Germline-derived CDR1 and CDR2 are SGHRS and YFSETQ. This CDR3 has 15 residues. Between the trimmed V and J ends, which lost 5 bases and 0 bases, there was a span of 11 bases. The CDR3 reads CASRPQISTNEKLFF. CDR3 sequence (DNA): TGCGCCAGCAGACCCCAGATTTCAACTAATGAAAAACTGTTTTTT.

V and J are TRBV9 and TRBJ1-4; D not certain. This CDR3 is 16 amino acids long. Germline loops: CDR1 SGDLS, CDR2 YYNGEE. The V end lost 1 base, the J end lost 0 bases, and 10 bases lay between the germline ends. Here the CDR3 reads CASSVRSIATNEKLFF. DNA of the CDR3: TGTGCCAGCAGCGTACGGTCTATTGCAACTAATGAAAAACTGTTTTTT.

The gene calls are TRBV19 and TRBJ1-5; 7 nucleotides line up with TRBD1. V lost 9 bases and J lost 6; bases outside the gene matches: 14. The CDR3 loop spans 15 amino acids. Germline V gene sequence: CDR1 LNHDA, CDR2 SQIVND (reference sequence). In nucleotides, the CDR3 is TGTGCCAGCAAGGGACACAGGGGTAGTTTTCAGCCCCAGCATTTT. Amino acids: CASKGHRGSFQPQHF.

V gene TRBV27 combines with J gene TRBJ1-3; D is possibly TRBD1 (5 bases). V lost 3 bases and J 2 bases, leaving 8 bases between the germline ends. The CDR3 extends over 14 amino acids. Germline CDR1 MNHEY, CDR2 SMNVEV (reference sequence). In DNA form, the CDR3 reads TGTGCCAGCAGTTTCAGGGATACTGGAAACACCATATATTTT. Protein product: CASSFRDTGNTIYF.

The chain joins TRBV19 to TRBJ2-3, with 7 positions matching TRBD1. J lost 3 bases, V lost 5 bases, and 5 bases had no gene match. The germline V gene has CDR1 LNHDA and CDR2 SQIVND (reference sequence). This CDR3 has 14 residues. This chain's CDR3 is CASSHRGVTDTQYF. The CDR3 coding sequence is TGTGCCAGTAGTCACAGGGGAGTGACAGATACGCAGTATTTT.

This rearrangement joins TRBV4-1 to TRBJ1-5, with a possible D match to TRBD1 (5 bases). Trimming removed 4 bases at V and 4 bases at J, with 14 bases between. CDR3 length: 15 amino acids. The germline V gene has CDR1 MGHRA and CDR2 YSYEKL. The CDR3 sequence is CASSLRDSRNQPQHF. The CDR3 DNA is TGCGCCAGCAGCCTTCGAGACAGCCGGAATCAGCCCCAGCATTTT.

Written as DNA, the CDR3 is TGTGCCAGCAGTTACCCAGGACAGGGCGGCTATGGCTACACCTTC. Translation gives CASSYPGQGGYGYTF. This sequence joins TRBV6-2 or TRBV6-3 and TRBJ1-2; 8 positions match TRBD1. The trim removed 2 bases at V and 4 bases at J, leaving 6 bases unmatched. Germline assignment: CDR1 MNHEY and CDR2 SVGEGT. This CDR3 comprises 15 residues.

This chain uses TRBV5-1 with TRBJ1-2; 7 bases map to TRBD1. In germline, CDR1 is SGHRS, CDR2 YFSETQ. This CDR3 region has 16 residues. V lost 6 bases, J lost 8 bases, and 19 bases stayed unmatched. CDR3 DNA: TGCGCCAGCAAACGAGAGGGGGCATCGATCCTATCGGGCTACACCTTC. As protein: CASKREGASILSGYTF.

The chain has TRBV6-1 and TRBJ1-5, with 9 bases that match TRBD1. The V gene's germline CDR1 is MNHNS and CDR2 SASEGT. V shed 1 base and J 4 bases; nucleotides not matched to a gene: 5. The CDR3 is 16 residues long. The CDR3, as DNA: TGTGCCAGCAGTGAAGTAAGACAGGGGGGGAATCAGCCCCAGCATTTT. Translated, it gives CASSEVRQGGNQPQHF.

The sample holds one count of this clone. J is TRBJ2-7 and V is TRBV6-2 or TRBV6-3; tentatively, D is TRBD2 (5 bases). Trimming took off 4 bases at V and 5 bases at J, with 9 bases between the two ends. The CDR3 has 12 residues. Germline lookup yields CDR1 MNHEY and CDR2 SVGEGT. The CDR3 loop is CASSWTGNEQYF. The CDR3 DNA sequence: TGTGCCAGCAGTTGGACTGGCAACGAGCAGTACTTC.